Listed here are 22 T cell receptor beta chains from one sample, sequenced in a study of molecular identifiers for immune sequencing clone quantification. TCRdb processed the PCR reads anew with MiXCR; each CDR3 protein has one entry. The sample records a few hundred thousand distinct CDR3 sequences, roughly 24% being singletons. The material sequenced was naive CD8+ T cells from blood, with Jurkat cell RNA spiked in. Subset of the sample: FACS-sorted CD8+CD4-CCR7+CD45RA+ naive T cells. These receptors came from a human donor in good health. Some libraries in this study had Jurkat cell RNA spiked in.

This clonotype was counted ten times or more. V gene TRBV7-9 combines with J gene TRBJ2-1; D gene ambiguous. The CDR3 covers 13 residues. The germline gives CDR1 SEHNR, CDR2 FQNEAQ (reference sequence). The germline V and J ends were trimmed by 5 bases and 5 bases, with 10 bases remaining between them. CDR3 DNA sequence: TGTGCCAGCAGCGGATCGATTCACAATGAGCAGTTCTTC. Residues: CASSGSIHNEQFF.

A remark on this clonotype: This may be a read error, as it is one base from a much larger clone. The J gene is TRBJ2-7, the V gene TRBV20-1; 8 bases agree with TRBD2. This CDR3 has 15 residues. Trimming at V came to 4 bases and at J to 2 bases, leaving 10 bases not matched to a gene. Germline-derived CDR1 and CDR2 are DFQATT and SNEGSKA (reference sequence). CDR3 sequence (DNA): TGCAGTGCTAAAGATTTAACTAGCGGAACCTACGAGCAGTACTTC. This gives the protein CSAKDLTSGTYEQYF.

This clonotype showed up just a few times. The chain links TRBV7-9 to TRBJ2-5; the D gene is possibly TRBD2 (5 bases). Trimming cost V 1 base and J 0 bases, with 15 bases left between them. Per the germline V gene, CDR1 is SEHNR and CDR2 is FQNEAQ (reference sequence). The CDR3 contains 17 residues. CDR3 sequence (DNA): TGTGCCAGCAGCTTAGGGTTCGCAGGACTGTACCAAGAGACCCAGTACTTC. Translating gives CASSLGFAGLYQETQYF. The full variable domain, with the rest looked up from reference TRBV7-9 and TRBJ2-5, is DTGVSQNPRHKITKRGQNVTFRCDPISEHNRLYWYRQTLGQGPEFLTYFQNEAQLEKSRLLSDRFSAERPKGSFSTLEIQRTEQGDSAMYLCASSLGFAGLYQETQYFGPGTRLLVL.

The chain is built from TRBV4-3 and TRBJ2-1; D is unresolved. Germline V CDR1 and CDR2: LGHNA, YSLEER. The V and J ends lost 1 base and 0 bases respectively, with 10 bases between them. CDR3 size: 16 residues. Here the CDR3 reads CASSQGAGSSYNEQFF. CDR3 DNA sequence: TGCGCCAGCAGCCAAGGGGCAGGTTCCTCCTACAATGAGCAGTTCTTC.

CDR3 residues: CASSSEGKLFF. The CDR3 coding sequence is TGTGCCAGCAGCTCCGAGGGAAAACTGTTTTTT. This chain links TRBV7-8 with TRBJ1-4; D gene unclear. The CDR3 has 11 amino acids. Trimming stripped 4 bases from V and 10 bases from J, with 7 bases between. Germline values: CDR1 SGHVS, CDR2 FQNEAQ.

This clonotype occurred a few times. CDR3 sequence: CASSTPLADQETQYF. Written as DNA, the CDR3 is TGTGCCAGCAGTACCCCCCTAGCGGACCAAGAGACCCAGTACTTC. The chain combines TRBV6-2 or TRBV6-3 with TRBJ2-5; 7 nucleotides line up with TRBD2. CDR1 and CDR2 from the germline V gene are MNHEY and SVGEGT. The CDR3 covers 15 residues. V lost 5 bases to trimming and J lost 0 bases; unmatched junction nucleotides: 6.

As regards this clonotype: A much more abundant neighbour one base away suggests this may be a read error. V gene TRBV20-1 combines with J gene TRBJ2-5; 15 bases fit TRBD2. Unmatched junction bases numbered 9, after V lost 2 bases and J lost 8 bases. The germline V gene has CDR1 DFQATT and CDR2 SNEGSKA (reference sequence). The CDR3 runs 16 residues. The CDR3 protein is CSARRTSGGASVTQYF. The DNA for the CDR3 is TGCAGTGCTAGAAGGACTAGCGGGGGGGCCTCAGTTACCCAGTACTTC.

This clonotype appeared a few times. The V and J genes are TRBV19 and TRBJ2-7; TRBD2 matches at 10 bases. V lost 4 bases to trimming and J lost 2 bases; unmatched junction nucleotides: 5. CDR1 is LNHDA, CDR2 SQIVND, per germline (reference sequence). The CDR3 consists of 15 residues. Written as DNA, the CDR3 is TGTGCCAGTAGTACACCCCTAGCGGGAGCCTACGAGCAGTACTTC. This encodes CASSTPLAGAYEQYF.

The V call is TRBV7-9, the J call TRBJ1-1; D ambiguous. The CDR3 totals 12 residues. CDR1 is SEHNR and CDR2 is FQNEAQ in the germline V gene (reference sequence). The V end lost 4 bases, the J end lost 1 base, and 4 bases lay between the germline ends. As DNA, the CDR3 is TGTGCCAGCAGCTGGTGGAACACTGAAGCTTTCTTT. Residues: CASSWWNTEAFF.

This clonotype has ten or more counts. The rearrangement links TRBV6-5 to TRBJ2-1; TRBD2 might be the D (6 bases). This CDR3 is 14 amino acids long. V was clipped by 0 bases and J by 12 bases, with 15 bases between them. Per the germline V gene, CDR1 is MNHEY and CDR2 is SVGAGI. CDR3 sequence reads: CASSYSSGGVGQFF. CDR3 bases: TGTGCCAGCAGTTACTCGAGTGGAGGGGTTGGGCAGTTCTTC.

Remarks on this clonotype: This may be a read error, as it is one base from a much larger clone. The rearrangement links TRBV4-3 to TRBJ1-5; no clear D gene. CDR3 length equals 15 residues. Germline loops: CDR1 LGHNA, CDR2 YSLEER. V lost 0 bases and J lost 6, with 12 bases in between. The chain's CDR3 is CASSQENAFSQPQHF. The CDR3 DNA is TGCGCCAGCAGCCAAGAGAATGCTTTCAGTCAGCCCCAGCATTTT.

This chain joins TRBV3-1 and TRBJ1-5; D not certain. Germline loops: CDR1 LGHDT, CDR2 YNNKEL (reference sequence). This CDR3 region has 19 residues. Trimming cost V 4 bases and J 0 bases, with 22 bases left between them. CDR3 sequence reads: CASSPRPMGMEYSNQPQHF. CDR3 coding DNA: TGTGCCAGCAGCCCAAGACCAATGGGGATGGAGTATAGCAATCAGCCCCAGCATTTT. The full variable domain, rest sourced from reference TRBV3-1 and TRBJ1-5, is DTAVSQTPKYLVTQMGNDKSIKCEQNLGHDTMYWYKQDSKKFLKIMFSYNNKELIINETVPNRFSPKSPDKAHLNLHINSLELGDSAVYFCASSPRPMGMEYSNQPQHFGDGTRLSIL.

The sample holds a few counts of this clonotype. The J gene is TRBJ2-7, the V gene TRBV11-2; weak D call: TRBD2 (5 bases). V lost 3 bases and J 2 bases, leaving 8 bases between the germline ends. The CDR3 runs 13 residues. Germline-derived CDR1 and CDR2 are SGHAT and FQNNGV. The CDR3 DNA reads as TGTGCCAGCAGCTTCCCCGGGACCTACGAGCAGTACTTC. Translated: CASSFPGTYEQYF.

The chain uses TRBV30 and TRBJ2-7; 7 bases agree with TRBD1. V gave up 2 bases and J gave up 4 bases; unmatched junction bases: 11. This CDR3 comprises 15 residues. Germline CDR1 GTSNPN, CDR2 SVGIG (reference sequence). CDR3 nucleotide sequence: TGTGCCTGGAGTTTTCTGAGGGGGCAGGGTTACGAGCAGTACTTC. It codes for CAWSFLRGQGYEQYF.

V is TRBV19 and J is TRBJ2-7; TRBD1 matches at 10 bases. J gave up 4 bases and V 3 bases, and 3 bases lay outside the gene matches. Per the germline V gene, CDR1 is LNHDA and CDR2 is SQIVND (reference sequence). This CDR3 contains 14 residues. The CDR3 sequence is CASSIADRGYEQYF. CDR3 nucleotides: TGTGCCAGTAGTATCGCGGACAGGGGGTACGAGCAGTACTTC.

In its sample, this clonotype was seen a few times. The chain is built from TRBV15 and TRBJ1-5; weak D call: TRBD1 (6 bases). This CDR3 region has 14 residues. V gave up 0 bases and J gave up 7 bases, with 10 bases separating them. CDR1 and CDR2 from the germline V gene are LNHNV and YYDKDF (reference sequence). CDR3 sequence: CATSRDHRAQPQHF. The CDR3 region has the DNA TGTGCCACCAGCAGAGACCACAGGGCCCAGCCCCAGCATTTT. The variable domain in full, completed from reference TRBV15 and TRBJ1-5, reads DAMVIQNPRYQVTQFGKPVTLSCSQTLNHNVMYWYQQKSSQAPKLLFHYYDKDFNNEADTPDNFQSRRPNTSFCFLDIRSPGLGDTAMYLCATSRDHRAQPQHFGDGTRLSIL.

This clonotype came up many times. The V call is TRBV7-6, the J call TRBJ2-3; D tentatively fits TRBD1 or TRBD2 (5 bases each). CDR3 size: 12 residues. Germline CDR1 and CDR2: SGHVS and FNYEAQ. V was pared by 8 bases and J by 6 bases, with 12 bases between. This CDR3 reads CASRDVDDTQYF. The DNA for the CDR3 is TGTGCCAGCCGGGACGTTGACGATACGCAGTATTTT.

This clonotype was counted at least ten times. The CDR3 region has the DNA TGTGCCAGCAGCTGGGACCTCCAAAACACTGAAGCTTTCTTT. This sequence encodes CASSWDLQNTEAFF. The rearrangement joins TRBV7-9 to TRBJ1-1; D is perhaps TRBD1 (5 bases). Germline values: CDR1 SEHNR, CDR2 FQNEAQ (reference sequence). This CDR3 contains 14 residues. V lost 4 bases and J 2 bases, leaving 11 bases between the germline ends.

A word on this clonotype: This may be a read error, as it is one base from a much larger clone. This chain links TRBV4-1 with TRBJ1-1; D is uncertain. V lost 2 bases to trimming and J lost 5 bases, with 12 bases between them. Germline loops: CDR1 MGHRA, CDR2 YSYEKL. The CDR3 contains 14 residues. The CDR3 spells CASSQSLSGTEAFF. In DNA form, the CDR3 reads TGCGCCAGCAGCCAATCCCTATCCGGGACTGAAGCTTTCTTT.

This clonotype showed up many times. CDR3 sequence reads: CASSEVTYEQYF. In DNA, the CDR3 is TGTGCCAGCAGCGAAGTTACTTACGAGCAGTACTTC. This chain links TRBV14 with TRBJ2-7, with D unclear. V lost 5 bases, J lost 4 bases, and 9 bases lay in between. Germline loops: CDR1 SGHDN, CDR2 FVKESK. The CDR3 extends over 12 amino acids.

The table lists this clonotype with a count of one. The rearrangement joins TRBV30 to TRBJ2-1; D is tentatively TRBD1 or TRBD2 (5 bases each). CDR1 GTSNPN and CDR2 SVGIG come from the germline V gene (reference sequence). The CDR3 extends over 12 amino acids. With 0 bases removed from V and 9 bases from J, the gap between germline ends came to 9 bases. The CDR3 protein is CAWSVHGAEQFF. The CDR3 coding sequence is TGTGCCTGGAGTGTACACGGGGCTGAGCAGTTCTTC.

This rearrangement joins TRBV28 to TRBJ1-3; D unclear. V was pared by 2 bases and J by 4 bases, with 18 bases between. There are 17 residues in the CDR3. The germline gives CDR1 MDHEN, CDR2 SYDVKM. DNA of the CDR3: TGTGCCAGCAGTTTACTCGCCTTAGGGTCTTCCGGAAACACCATATATTTT. Protein product: CASSLLALGSSGNTIYF.